The count of the clone carrying this T cell receptor beta chain is one. In terms of age and location, participants ranged from about 18 to 100 years and lived in about 25 US areas. Assignments of participants to cohorts depended upon their own reported clinical history. Germline lookup yields CDR1 MNHEY and CDR2 SMNVEV (reference sequence). The V end lost 7 bases, the J end lost 0 bases, and 15 bases lay between the germline ends. CDR3 size: 16 residues. Method: immunoSEQ multiplex PCR; TCRdb's copy keeps in-frame clones and lacks some. In the table there are around 480,000 clones, 87% of which are singletons. This entry comes from a study of blood T cell repertoires in COVID-19.

The sequence was collected from a woman between 18 and 30 years old who had recovered from COVID-19. The J gene is TRBJ2-2, the V gene TRBV27; D is unresolved. Sequencing input: PBMCs or T cells enriched from blood (not recorded which). CDR3 nucleotide sequence: TGTGCCAGCACCGGTTTTGATGAGGCGAACACCGGGGAGCTGTTTTTT. Translation gives CASTGFDEANTGELFF.